This T cell receptor (beta chain) was identified in a study of T cell changes during pregnancy in multiple sclerosis. Using immunoSEQ multiplex PCR, the repertoire was profiled, and TCRdb retains in-frame clones only, with some absent. The sample includes 65,000 to 85,000 clones, approximately 93% seen only once; the top ten take about 1%. The input for sequencing was peripheral blood, taken in the second trimester of pregnancy. The source of this sequence is a female donor in good health, enrolled as a control in a pregnancy study.

In DNA form, the CDR3 reads TGTGCCAGCAGTGATTATTTGACAGGGGGCCTGAATGAGCAGTTCTTC. This translates into CASSDYLTGGLNEQFF. The chain employs TRBV2 and TRBJ2-1, with 10 nucleotides matching TRBD1. V shed 3 bases, J shed 7 bases, and the junction held 9 bases outside the gene matches. From germline, CDR1 is SNHLY and CDR2 FYNNEI. The CDR3 spans 16 residues.